One and the same sample provided the 27 T cell receptor beta chains below, sequenced in a study of beta chain features in type 1 diabetes. Expressed TCRB transcripts were sequenced, since all the RNA that had been isolated was reverse transcribed. Clones were sequenced by immunoSEQ multiplex PCR, and TCRdb holds only the in-frame ones, with some missing. The sample lists 90,000 to 110,000 clones, about 40% occurring once. Sequences were obtained from stem cell memory CD4+ T cells from blood. The receptors stem from a woman under 30 in good health.

The chain joins TRBV30 to TRBJ1-1; 7 bases are a match to TRBD1. CDR3 size: 13 residues. J was trimmed by 10 bases and V by 7 bases; bases with no gene match: 15. Germline assignment: CDR1 GTSNPN and CDR2 SVGIG (reference sequence). CDR3 coding DNA: TGTGCCTTGTCAGGGACAGCAGCTTGGGGAGCTTTCTTT. Its translation is CALSGTAAWGAFF.

CDR3: CASSLANGQGYTEAFF. Written as DNA, the CDR3 is TGTGCCAGCAGCTTGGCCAACGGACAGGGATACACTGAAGCTTTCTTT. The rearrangement joins TRBV5-6 to TRBJ1-1; 8 bases fit TRBD1. The ends lost 0 bases at V and 3 bases at J; junction bases unmatched: 7. Per the germline V gene, CDR1 is SGHDT and CDR2 is YYEEEE. The CDR3 contains 16 residues. Looking up the rest from reference TRBV5-6 and TRBJ1-1 gives the full variable domain: DAGVTQSPTHLIKTRGQQVTLRCSPKSGHDTVSWYQQALGQGPQFIFQYYEEEERQRGNFPDRFSGHQFPNYSSELNVNALLLGDSALYLCASSLANGQGYTEAFFGQGTRLTVV.

The chain combines TRBV19 with TRBJ2-1, with D tentatively TRBD1 (5 bases). V gave up 5 bases and J gave up 10 bases, with 9 bases separating them. Germline V CDR1 and CDR2: LNHDA, SQIVND (reference sequence). This CDR3 comprises 11 residues. DNA for the CDR3: TGTGCCAGTAGTGCGACAGAGGAGCAGTTCTTC. Residues: CASSATEEQFF. Variable domain in full (rest from reference TRBV19 and TRBJ2-1): DGGITQSPKYLFRKEGQNVTLSCEQNLNHDAMYWYRQDPGQGLRLIYYSQIVNDFQKGDIAEGYSVSREKKESFPLTVTSAQKNPTAFYLCASSATEEQFFGPGTRLTVL.

The chain has TRBV29-1 and TRBJ2-3, with 7 bases matching TRBD1. V lost 8 bases, J lost 0 bases, and 17 bases stayed unmatched. Looked up from germline, CDR1 is SQVTM and CDR2 is ANQGSEA. CDR3 length: 17 residues. The CDR3 region is CSLSGTAQSASTDTQYF. The CDR3 coding sequence is TGCAGCTTATCCGGGACAGCCCAATCCGCTAGCACAGATACGCAGTATTTT.

This clone occurred a few times. The V call is TRBV28, the J call TRBJ2-5; D perhaps matches TRBD2 (6 bases). Between the trimmed V and J ends, which lost 5 bases and 4 bases, there was a span of 14 bases. CDR3 length: 14 amino acids. Germline values: CDR1 MDHEN, CDR2 SYDVKM. The CDR3 bases are TGTGCCAGCAGTACCCCTACGGGAGCAGAGACCCAGTACTTC. Translated, it gives CASSTPTGAETQYF.

The gene calls are TRBV10-3 and TRBJ1-2; the D is unclear. The CDR3 is 16 amino acids. Trimming left V 3 bases short and J 5 bases short, with 19 bases between. In germline, CDR1 is ENHRY, CDR2 SYGVKD. CDR3 sequence reads: CAISDQGGQGPYGYTF. Written as DNA, the CDR3 is TGTGCCATCAGTGATCAAGGCGGGCAAGGGCCTTATGGCTACACCTTC.

V is TRBV30 and J is TRBJ2-4, with 7 bases matching TRBD1. The CDR3 consists of 12 residues. Per germline, CDR1 GTSNPN and CDR2 SVGIG (reference sequence). The V segment lost 8 bases and the J segment 7 bases; nucleotides outside the gene matches: 8. In nucleotides, the CDR3 is TGTGCCATAACAGGGGAAGCGAACATTCAGTACTTC. Residues: CAITGEANIQYF.

This sequence joins TRBV10-3 and TRBJ1-1, with 7 bases lining up with TRBD1. The CDR3 has 14 amino acids. Per germline, CDR1 ENHRY and CDR2 SYGVKD. V trimming: 7 bases; J trimming: 0 bases; junction bases outside the gene matches: 5. This CDR3 reads CAIKETGMNTEAFF. The CDR3 nucleotides read TGTGCCATCAAGGAGACAGGGATGAACACTGAAGCTTTCTTT.

This clone turned up a few times. J is TRBJ1-5 and V is TRBV5-6, with 8 bases matching TRBD1. Unmatched junction bases numbered 14, after V lost 0 bases and J lost 3 bases. CDR3 length: 19 residues. In germline, CDR1 is SGHDT, CDR2 YYEEEE. The CDR3 nucleotides are TGTGCCAGCAGCTTGGTCGTATCTGTCGGGACAGGATTCAATCAGCCCCAGCATTTT. It codes for CASSLVVSVGTGFNQPQHF.

This chain joins TRBV7-9 and TRBJ2-2; a possible D gene is TRBD2 (5 bases). The V and J ends lost 11 bases and 0 bases respectively, with 13 bases between them. The CDR3 sequence is 14 residues long. Germline assignment: CDR1 SEHNR and CDR2 FQNEAQ (reference sequence). The CDR3 region is CAVRPGSNTGELFF. DNA for the CDR3: TGTGCCGTTAGACCGGGATCGAACACCGGGGAGCTGTTTTTT.

A note on this clone: Relative to the germline gene, one junction end is altered; a read error may explain this. This chain uses TRBV7-6 with TRBJ1-1, with 8 bases fitting TRBD1. Germline V CDR1 and CDR2: SGHVS, FNYEAQ. The CDR3 has 16 amino acids. The CDR3 spells CASSPGPGQGPTGAFF. In DNA, the CDR3 is TGTGCCAGCAGCCCCGGACCTGGACAGGGCCCGACTGGAGCTTTCTTT.

This clone was observed a few times. The V and J genes are TRBV5-1 and TRBJ2-5; possibly TRBD1 for D (6 bases). The CDR3 has 14 residues. Trimming shortened V by 2 bases and J by 1 base, and 9 bases separated the two germline ends. Germline lookup yields CDR1 SGHRS and CDR2 YFSETQ. The DNA for the CDR3 is TGCGCCAGCAGCTTCGCCAGGGGCCAAGAGACCCAGTACTTC. Translation gives CASSFARGQETQYF.

The rearrangement joins TRBV13 to TRBJ1-3; 9 bases match TRBD1. Germline loops: CDR1 PRHDT, CDR2 FYEKMQ (reference sequence). The CDR3 covers 15 residues. V shed 0 bases and J 3 bases; nucleotides not matched to a gene: 0. Here the CDR3 reads CASSLGDRGGNTIYF. In DNA, the CDR3 is TGTGCCAGCAGCTTAGGGGACAGGGGTGGAAACACCATATATTTT.

The chain has TRBV2 and TRBJ1-5, with 8 bases identical to TRBD1. The CDR3 spans 15 residues. Germline CDR1 and CDR2: SNHLY and FYNNEI. With 1 base clipped from V and 5 bases from J, the junction kept 4 bases outside the gene matches. The CDR3: CASSEGTGRDQPQHF. The CDR3 region has the DNA TGTGCCAGCAGTGAAGGGACAGGGAGGGATCAGCCCCAGCATTTT.

Written as DNA, the CDR3 is TGTGCCAGCAGTGGCACAGGGGCGGGCAATCAGCCCCAGCATTTT. Amino acid sequence: CASSGTGAGNQPQHF. The gene calls are TRBV28 and TRBJ1-5; 7 bases align to TRBD1. The CDR3 runs 15 residues. Germline lookup yields CDR1 MDHEN and CDR2 SYDVKM. Trimming removed 5 bases from V and 2 bases from J; junction bases left unmatched: 6.

V usage is TRBV19 and J usage is TRBJ2-7, with 8 bases identical to TRBD2. The junction had 12 bases not matched to a gene; V was cut back by 1 base and J by 7 bases. The CDR3 runs 16 residues. CDR1 and CDR2 from the germline V gene are LNHDA and SQIVND (reference sequence). The CDR3 is CASSIVGSGRIGEQYF. The CDR3 DNA reads TGTGCCAGTAGTATAGTCGGAAGCGGGAGAATTGGAGAGCAGTACTTC.

This rearrangement joins TRBV28 to TRBJ2-7; TRBD2 might be the D (5 bases). In germline, CDR1 is MDHEN, CDR2 SYDVKM. The ends were cut back, 7 bases at V and 0 bases at J, with 19 bases in the middle. This CDR3 comprises 16 residues. CDR3 sequence (DNA): TGTGCCAGCACCGTTGGCGGAGGTTTCAGCTCCTACGAGCAGTACTTC. Its protein is CASTVGGGFSSYEQYF.

This clone was picked up a small number of times. This rearrangement joins TRBV29-1 to TRBJ2-5, with 11 bases that match TRBD2. The better agreement between TRBJ2-7 and the DNA end casts doubt on the J call. The CDR3 is 16 amino acids. Germline V gene lookup returns CDR1 SQVTM and CDR2 ANQGSEA. In DNA form, the CDR3 reads TGCAGCGTCCGCTCCCCCGGGACTAGCGGAATCTACGAGCAGTACTTC. Residues: CSVRSPGTSGIYEQYF.

The CDR3 DNA sequence: TGTGCCAGCAGCCAAGAAGGGCGACAGAAAGAGACCCAGTACTTC. Its protein is CASSQEGRQKETQYF. The chain uses TRBV4-2 and TRBJ2-5, with a tentative D call TRBD1 (5 bases). This CDR3 contains 15 residues. The V end lost 0 bases, the J end lost 3 bases, and 11 bases lay between the germline ends. From germline, CDR1 is LGHNA and CDR2 YNFKEQ.

The table lists this clone with a few counts. The rearrangement uses TRBV30 and TRBJ2-1; 7 bases line up with TRBD2. The CDR3 is made up of 15 amino acids. Germline lookup yields CDR1 GTSNPN and CDR2 SVGIG (reference sequence). J was trimmed by 2 bases and V by 4 bases; bases with no gene match: 8. The CDR3 region is CAWNREGIPYNEQFF. The DNA for the CDR3 is TGTGCCTGGAATAGGGAGGGTATCCCCTACAATGAGCAGTTCTTC.

The V call is TRBV9, the J call TRBJ2-3, with 8 bases matching TRBD2. Germline trimming cut 4 bases from V and 4 bases from J; bases unmatched to any gene: 11. CDR3 length: 16 amino acids. The germline CDR1 and CDR2 sequences are SGDLS and YYNGEE. The DNA of the CDR3 is TGTGCCAGCAGCTTCCCCGGGACTAGTACCGCAGATACGCAGTATTTT. Residues: CASSFPGTSTADTQYF.

V is TRBV5-4 and J is TRBJ2-1; 11 positions agree with TRBD2. The length of the CDR3 is 15 residues. Germline V CDR1 and CDR2: SGHNT, YYREEE (reference sequence). J was trimmed by 6 bases and V by 4 bases; bases with no gene match: 6. CDR3 DNA: TGTGCCAGCAGCCATCTAGCGGGAGGCCTCAATGAGCAGTTCTTC. Translating it yields CASSHLAGGLNEQFF.

J is TRBJ2-7 and V is TRBV10-3, with D perhaps TRBD1 (5 bases). CDR1 is ENHRY and CDR2 is SYGVKD in the germline V gene. The CDR3 spans 13 residues. The V end lost 9 bases, the J end lost 3 bases, and 15 bases lay between the germline ends. The CDR3 reads CAIQESDIYEQYF. The CDR3 nucleotides read TGTGCCATTCAGGAATCGGACATCTACGAGCAGTACTTC.

This clone came up a few times. Other DNA sequences in this sample translate to the same CDR3. Here the CDR3 DNA reads TGTGCCAGCTCACCACCGAGCGGGAGCCACGAGCAGTACTTC. It codes for CASSPPSGSHEQYF. The rearrangement links TRBV18 to TRBJ2-7; 8 nucleotides line up with TRBD2. V was pared by 0 bases and J by 5 bases, with 3 bases of the junction left unmatched. The CDR3 covers 14 residues. Germline V gene data show CDR1 as KGHSH and CDR2 as LQKENI.

This chain joins TRBV29-1 and TRBJ2-5, with a possible D match to TRBD1 (5 bases). In germline, CDR1 is SQVTM, CDR2 ANQGSEA. There are 12 residues in the CDR3. Between the trimmed V and J ends, which lost 5 bases and 7 bases, there was a span of 14 bases. CDR3 sequence reads: CSVRPHRGTQYF. In DNA, the CDR3 is TGCAGCGTTCGACCCCATAGGGGGACCCAGTACTTC.

This sequence joins TRBV2 and TRBJ2-1; D gene unclear. Trimming stripped 3 bases from V and 9 bases from J, with 15 bases between. The CDR3 is 14 residues long. Per the germline V gene, CDR1 is SNHLY and CDR2 is FYNNEI. The DNA of the CDR3 is TGTGCCAGCAGTGAGTCACCTCCTCCTAGTGAGCAGTTCTTC. This translates into CASSESPPPSEQFF.

Concerning this clone itself: Relative to the germline gene, one junction end is altered; a read error may explain this. The rearrangement joins TRBV5-5 to TRBJ2-5, with TRBD2 as a possible D gene (5 bases). CDR1 is SGHKS and CDR2 is YYEKEE in the germline V gene (reference sequence). This CDR3 has 19 residues. The CDR3: CASSLASAGVFRMKDTQYF. CDR3 sequence (DNA): TGTGCCAGCAGCTTGGCCTCCGCCGGGGTATTCCGAATGAAAGACACCCAGTACTTC.